One and the same sample provided the 3 T cell receptor beta chains below, sequenced in a study of T cell repertoires in cytomegalovirus infection. TCRdb re-called the reads with MiXCR, one entry per CDR3 protein. The sample lists roughly 280,000 distinct CDR3 sequences, about 13% occurring once. The sample comprised PBMCs. Receptors were obtained from a human donor in good health (CMV status not recorded). Some clones in this sample may be carry-over from other donors' samples.

This clonotype occurred a few times. The chain couples TRBV27 to TRBJ1-2; D is perhaps TRBD1 (5 bases). The germline V gene has CDR1 MNHEY and CDR2 SMNVEV (reference sequence). There are 13 residues in the CDR3. V gave up 3 bases and J gave up 8 bases, with 13 bases separating them. CDR3 in amino acids: CASSFSGARGYTF. CDR3 sequence (DNA): TGTGCCAGCAGTTTTAGTGGGGCGCGGGGCTACACCTTC.

This clonotype was seen at least ten times. This chain links TRBV7-2 with TRBJ2-2; D remains ambiguous. This CDR3 is 13 amino acids long. Germline CDR1 reads SGHTA; CDR2 reads FQGNSA. V lost 5 bases and J 8 bases, leaving 12 bases between the germline ends. CDR3 sequence reads: CASSADPTGELFF. CDR3 DNA: TGTGCCAGCAGCGCCGATCCTACGGGGGAGCTGTTTTTT.

This clonotype showed up many times. This sequence joins TRBV7-2 and TRBJ1-1, with D possibly matching TRBD1 (5 bases). V gave up 3 bases and J gave up 3 bases, with 11 bases separating them. In germline, CDR1 is SGHTA, CDR2 FQGNSA. This CDR3 is built from 14 residues. The CDR3 spells CASSFAGRYTEAFF. The CDR3 DNA reads TGTGCCAGCAGCTTTGCAGGGCGGTACACTGAAGCTTTCTTT.